The rows below give T cell receptor beta chains drawn from one sample of a study of blood T cell repertoires in COVID-19. TCRdb's copy holds only in-frame clones and misses some; the assay was immunoSEQ multiplex PCR. Of tens of thousands of clones in the sample, 90% are singletons; the top ten hold 2.5% to 3.5%. Sequenced: peripheral blood. The receptors come from a human donor in a cohort sampled during active COVID-19. Both conserved end residues are part of each CDR3. A D gene is named only where the DNA matches it firmly. Part of the rows lack a size; the others show once, few, many or a class for expanded clones.

J gene: TRBJ1-5; D gene: NA; clone size: few; V gene: TRBV3-1/TRBV3-2; CDR3 DNA: TGTGCCAGCAGCCAAGACAGGGCTCAGCCCCAGCATTTT; CDR3 protein: CASSQDRAQPQHF
J gene: TRBJ2-1; D gene: TRBD2; clone size: NA; V gene: TRBV11-2; CDR3 DNA: TGTGCCAGCAGCTTAGATTGGGCTAGCGGGAATACCTACAATGAGCAGTTCTTC; CDR3 protein: CASSLDWASGNTYNEQFF
J gene: TRBJ1-2; D gene: TRBD1; clone size: NA; V gene: TRBV9; CDR3 DNA: TGTGCCAGCAGCGTTTACACAGGGGGAGGCTACACCTTC; CDR3 protein: CASSVYTGGGYTF
J gene: TRBJ2-7; D gene: NA; clone size: NA; V gene: TRBV5-1; CDR3 DNA: TGCGCCAGCAGCCAAGGCCAGGGAACCTCTCGGGAGCAGTACTTC; CDR3 protein: CASSQGQGTSREQYF
J gene: TRBJ1-2; D gene: NA; clone size: NA; V gene: TRBV2; CDR3 DNA: TGTGCCAGCAGTGCCATACAGGAATACTATGGCTACACCTTC; CDR3 protein: CASSAIQEYYGYTF
J gene: TRBJ1-5; D gene: NA; clone size: NA; V gene: TRBV18; CDR3 DNA: TGTGCCAGCTCACCATCCGGGACAACCAGCAATCAGCCCCAGCATTTT; CDR3 protein: CASSPSGTTSNQPQHF
J gene: TRBJ2-1; D gene: NA; clone size: NA; V gene: TRBV6-5; CDR3 DNA: TGTGCCAGCAGTTACTCCCGGACAGAGCCCTTCTTCTTC; CDR3 protein: CASSYSRTEPFFF
J gene: TRBJ2-7; D gene: NA; clone size: NA; V gene: TRBV5-8; CDR3 DNA: TGTGCCAGCAGCTTAAGCCATTACGAGCAGTACTTC; CDR3 protein: CASSLSHYEQYF
J gene: TRBJ1-5; D gene: TRBD1; clone size: NA; V gene: TRBV5-8; CDR3 DNA: TGTGCCAGCAGCTTACCAGGGGGGCATCAGCCCCAGCATTTT; CDR3 protein: CASSLPGGHQPQHF
J gene: TRBJ1-5; D gene: TRBD1; clone size: NA; V gene: TRBV7-8; CDR3 DNA: TGTGCCAGCAGCTCCAGGACAGGGGGGGATAGCAATCAGCCCCAGCATTTT; CDR3 protein: CASSSRTGGDSNQPQHF
J gene: TRBJ2-7; D gene: NA; clone size: NA; V gene: TRBV12-3/TRBV12-4; CDR3 DNA: TGTGCCAGCAGTATTGCGGGACCCTACGAGCAGTACTTC; CDR3 protein: CASSIAGPYEQYF
J gene: TRBJ2-5; D gene: TRBD1; clone size: NA; V gene: TRBV11-3; CDR3 DNA: TGTGCCAGCAGCTTAGCGGGGACAGGGGTTTTTTCCACCATTCAAGAGACCCAGTACTTC; CDR3 protein: CASSLAGTGVFSTIQETQYF
J gene: TRBJ2-2; D gene: TRBD1; clone size: NA; V gene: TRBV7-3; CDR3 DNA: TGTGCCAGCAGCTCCTCCGGGACAGGGATTTCCGGGTCCGCCGGGGAGCTGTTTTTT; CDR3 protein: CASSSSGTGISGSAGELFF
J gene: TRBJ2-1; D gene: NA; clone size: NA; V gene: TRBV19; CDR3 DNA: TGTGCCAGTAGCATGAGAGTTCCGCCCAAGCAGTTCTTC; CDR3 protein: CASSMRVPPKQFF
J gene: TRBJ2-3; D gene: TRBD2; clone size: NA; V gene: TRBV10-2; CDR3 DNA: TGCGCCAGCAGTGAGTACAGCGGGGGGTCAGATTTT; CDR3 protein: CASSEYSGGSDF
J gene: TRBJ2-7; D gene: TRBD1; clone size: NA; V gene: TRBV7-6; CDR3 DNA: TGTGCCAGCAGCCCACCGGGACAGGGGTACGAGCAGTACTTC; CDR3 protein: CASSPPGQGYEQYF
J gene: TRBJ2-1; D gene: TRBD2; clone size: once; V gene: TRBV9; CDR3 DNA: TGTGCCAGCAGCGTAGCGGTGGGGTGGCGGGAGGGCCTAAGTGAGCAGTTCTTC; CDR3 protein: CASSVAVGWREGLSEQFF
J gene: TRBJ2-7; D gene: NA; clone size: NA; V gene: TRBV2; CDR3 DNA: TGTGCCAGCAGGTATAGCGTCTTCTCCTACGAGCAGTACTTC; CDR3 protein: CASRYSVFSYEQYF
J gene: TRBJ2-1; D gene: TRBD2; clone size: NA; V gene: TRBV6-5; CDR3 DNA: TGTGCCAGCATGAGACTAGCGGGAGTCCATGAGCAGTTCTTC; CDR3 protein: CASMRLAGVHEQFF
J gene: TRBJ2-3; D gene: NA; clone size: NA; V gene: TRBV11-2; CDR3 DNA: TGTGCCAGCAGCTCCCGGTCCTTAGATACGCAGTATTTT; CDR3 protein: CASSSRSLDTQYF
J gene: TRBJ1-3; D gene: NA; clone size: NA; V gene: TRBV28; CDR3 DNA: TGTGCCAGCAGTTTAATTTTAGCATCTGGAAACACCATATATTTT; CDR3 protein: CASSLILASGNTIYF
J gene: TRBJ1-1; D gene: NA; clone size: NA; V gene: TRBV21-1; CDR3 DNA: TGTGCCAGCAGCAAGGGCCAGCGGGGGCGCGTAATCACTGAAGCTTTCTTT; CDR3 protein: CASSKGQRGRVITEAFF
J gene: TRBJ1-1; D gene: TRBD1; clone size: NA; V gene: TRBV5-1; CDR3 DNA: TGCGCCAGCAGCTTGGTAGGGGGCTTCAGGGACACTGAAGCTTTCTTT; CDR3 protein: CASSLVGGFRDTEAFF
J gene: TRBJ2-1; D gene: TRBD2; clone size: NA; V gene: TRBV24-1; CDR3 DNA: TGTGCCACCAGTGATCCAAGGACTAGCGGGAGAGGGAATGAGCAGTTCTTC; CDR3 protein: CATSDPRTSGRGNEQFF
J gene: TRBJ2-7; D gene: NA; clone size: NA; V gene: TRBV9; CDR3 DNA: TGTGCCAGCAGCGTAAGCGTGAACACCAGGGCACCCTTCTACGAGCAGTACTTC; CDR3 protein: CASSVSVNTRAPFYEQYF
J gene: TRBJ2-1; D gene: TRBD2; clone size: NA; V gene: TRBV19; CDR3 DNA: TGTGCCAGTAGTGATCAGCGGGAGGCCTACAATGAGCAGTTCTTC; CDR3 protein: CASSDQREAYNEQFF
J gene: TRBJ2-1; D gene: TRBD2; clone size: NA; V gene: TRBV6-6; CDR3 DNA: TGTGCCAGCGAGGGGACTAGCGGGGAATACAATGAGCAGTTCTTC; CDR3 protein: CASEGTSGEYNEQFF
J gene: TRBJ2-1; D gene: NA; clone size: NA; V gene: TRBV27; CDR3 DNA: TGTGCCAGCAGTGCCCAGGGGACGGAGCAGTTCTTC; CDR3 protein: CASSAQGTEQFF
J gene: TRBJ2-3; D gene: TRBD2; clone size: NA; V gene: TRBV27; CDR3 DNA: TGTGCCAGCAGTTCCCGGACTAGCGGGCGCACAGATACGCAGTATTTT; CDR3 protein: CASSSRTSGRTDTQYF
J gene: TRBJ2-7; D gene: TRBD2; clone size: NA; V gene: TRBV4-1; CDR3 DNA: TGCGCCAGCAGCCAAGTAACTGCGGGAGTAACCACCTCCTACGAGCAGTACTTC; CDR3 protein: CASSQVTAGVTTSYEQYF
J gene: TRBJ2-3; D gene: TRBD2; clone size: NA; V gene: TRBV7-3; CDR3 DNA: TGTGCCAGCAGCCTCCTGGGGGGGTGGGCAGATACGCAGTATTTT; CDR3 protein: CASSLLGGWADTQYF
J gene: TRBJ1-5; D gene: TRBD1; clone size: few; V gene: TRBV6-6; CDR3 DNA: TGTGCCAGCAGTCCCCCTCCGATGACAGGGTTAGGAGATCAGCCCCAGCATTTT; CDR3 protein: CASSPPPMTGLGDQPQHF
J gene: TRBJ2-1; D gene: NA; clone size: NA; V gene: TRBV3-1/TRBV3-2; CDR3 DNA: TGTGCCAGCAGCCACCACGGGAGTCGGAATGAGCAGTTCTTC; CDR3 protein: CASSHHGSRNEQFF
J gene: TRBJ2-3; D gene: TRBD2; clone size: NA; V gene: TRBV9; CDR3 DNA: TGTGCCAGCAGACGGACTAGCGGGCTCACAGATACGCAGTATTTT; CDR3 protein: CASRRTSGLTDTQYF
J gene: TRBJ2-5; D gene: TRBD1; clone size: NA; V gene: TRBV5-1; CDR3 DNA: TGCGCCAGCAGCCTCCAAGGACAGGAACAAGAGACCCAGTACTTC; CDR3 protein: CASSLQGQEQETQYF
J gene: TRBJ1-2; D gene: TRBD1; clone size: NA; V gene: TRBV6-5; CDR3 DNA: TGTGCCAGCAGTTACCCGGACAGGGATGGCTACACCTTC; CDR3 protein: CASSYPDRDGYTF
J gene: TRBJ2-1; D gene: TRBD2; clone size: NA; V gene: TRBV5-4; CDR3 DNA: TGTGCCAGCAGCCGAGGACTAGCGGGAGGGACTGAGCAGTTCTTC; CDR3 protein: CASSRGLAGGTEQFF
J gene: TRBJ2-2; D gene: TRBD1; clone size: NA; V gene: TRBV19; CDR3 DNA: TGTGCCAGTAGTAGCCAAAGGGACAGATTGACCGGGGAGCTGTTTTTT; CDR3 protein: CASSSQRDRLTGELFF
J gene: TRBJ1-4; D gene: NA; clone size: NA; V gene: TRBV20-1; CDR3 DNA: TGCAGTGTTTGGGGAGATGAAAAACTGTTTTTT; CDR3 protein: CSVWGDEKLFF
J gene: TRBJ1-6; D gene: NA; clone size: NA; V gene: TRBV18; CDR3 DNA: TGTGCCAGCTCACCACCGGGCAGGGAGGGACCCCTCCACTTT; CDR3 protein: CASSPPGREGPLHF
J gene: TRBJ1-4; D gene: NA; clone size: NA; V gene: TRBV4-2; CDR3 DNA: TGTGCCAGCAGCCGACGACAGCTAAATGAAAAACTGTTTTTT; CDR3 protein: CASSRRQLNEKLFF
J gene: TRBJ2-3; D gene: TRBD2; clone size: NA; V gene: TRBV5-8; CDR3 DNA: TGTGCCAGCAGCGGGGGGGACACAGATACGCAGTATTTT; CDR3 protein: CASSGGDTDTQYF